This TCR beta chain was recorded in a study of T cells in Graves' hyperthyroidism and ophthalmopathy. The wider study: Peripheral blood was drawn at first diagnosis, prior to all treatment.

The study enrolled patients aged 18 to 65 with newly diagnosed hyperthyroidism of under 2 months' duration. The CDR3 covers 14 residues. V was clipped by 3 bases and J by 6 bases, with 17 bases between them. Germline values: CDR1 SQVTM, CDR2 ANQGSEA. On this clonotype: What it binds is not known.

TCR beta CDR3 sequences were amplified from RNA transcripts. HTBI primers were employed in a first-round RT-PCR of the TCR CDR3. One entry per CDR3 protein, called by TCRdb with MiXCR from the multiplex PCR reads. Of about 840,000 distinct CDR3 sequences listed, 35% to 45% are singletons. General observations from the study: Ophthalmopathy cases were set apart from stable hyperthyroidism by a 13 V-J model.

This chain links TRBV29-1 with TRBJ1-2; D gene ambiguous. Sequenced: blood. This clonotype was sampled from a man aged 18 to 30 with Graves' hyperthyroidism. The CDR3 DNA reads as TGCAGCGTTGATTATACAATGGACGGTCATGGCTACACCTTC. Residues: CSVDYTMDGHGYTF.